This T cell receptor (beta chain) appears in the sequencing data of a study of radiation and T cells in renal cell carcinoma. Looking at the study overall: Nephrectomy followed 15 Gy stereotactic body radiation by 4 weeks. Notes on the study in general: From baseline, blood top tumor clonotypes peaked at 2 weeks post-radiation.

This clone was counted only a few times. Its antigen remains unknown. This CDR3 is built from 15 residues. Deletions cut 0 bases from V and 0 bases from J, with 6 bases between. Germline V lookup: CDR1 SGHRS, CDR2 YFSETQ. Time point here: blood 2 weeks post-SBRT. The treatment was: 15 Gy SBRT to primary tumor, nephrectomy 4 weeks later. Blood was sampled at baseline, 2 weeks and 4 weeks after SBRT. The protocol was immunoSEQ multiplex PCR, while the TCRdb copy is restricted to in-frame clones and leaves out a portion. Found here are some 120,000 clones, 65% to 85% of them singletons; the top ten hold 5.8%.

The sequences come from blood, collected from a patient whose treatment included radiotherapy and nephrectomy. V is TRBV5-1 and J is TRBJ2-2; D call uncertain. This clonotype originated in a man aged 50-59 years with renal cell carcinoma. The CDR3 DNA reads TGCGCCAGCAGCTTGGGGATCGCGAACACCGGGGAGCTGTTTTTT. Residues: CASSLGIANTGELFF.